This T cell receptor beta chain appears in the sequencing data of a study of T-cell reconstitution after alpha-beta-depleted transplantation in children. This clonotype has a count of ten or more. It was with unique molecular identifiers that the TCRbeta library was prepared. MiXCR, run by TCRdb on the PCR reads, gives a single entry per CDR3 protein. The top ten hold roughly 4% of the sample, which has hundreds of thousands of distinct CDR3 sequences, about 11% seen once. The material sequenced was PBMCs from the stem cell graft donor, taken from the stem cell graft. This sequence originates from a human donor who donated a stem cell graft to a child with acute myeloid leukemia.

In DNA form, the CDR3 reads TGCAGTGCTACGTCGGGAGTTGAGCAGTTCTTC. It codes for CSATSGVEQFF. The rearrangement joins TRBV20-1 to TRBJ2-1; possibly TRBD2 for D (6 bases). V was trimmed by 4 bases and J by 9 bases, leaving 10 bases between them. CDR3 size: 11 residues. Per germline, CDR1 DFQATT and CDR2 SNEGSKA (reference sequence).